The 22 T cell receptor beta chains listed next were all sequenced from one sample in a study of OX40 agonist ivuxolimab in advanced cancers. Clones were sequenced by immunoSEQ multiplex PCR, and TCRdb holds only the in-frame ones, with some missing. The sample has around 22,000 clones, just under 85% seen once. Here the sequenced sample was CD4+ or CD8+ T cells sorted from blood, taken in a trial of the OX40 agonist ivuxolimab. The receptors were sampled from an adult with an advanced solid tumor such as melanoma, head and neck, liver or kidney cancer.

This clone was recorded only once. This chain links TRBV9 with TRBJ2-5; 8 bases are shared with TRBD2. The germline V gene encodes CDR1 SGDLS and CDR2 YYNGEE. The CDR3 runs to 18 residues. With V trimmed by 3 bases and J by 4 bases, 17 bases remained unmatched. The CDR3 DNA reads as TGTGCCAGCAGCGCACCAGGGGAAACCGGACTAGCCGGAGAGACCCAGTACTTC. It codes for CASSAPGETGLAGETQYF.

This clone occurred a few times. The genes are TRBV30 and TRBJ1-1; no clear D. The CDR3 is 13 amino acids. V lost 3 bases, J lost 3 bases, and 11 bases lay in between. The germline gives CDR1 GTSNPN, CDR2 SVGIG (reference sequence). For the CDR3, the DNA is TGTGCCTGGAGCAACAAGGGTTACACTGAAGCTTTCTTT. This encodes CAWSNKGYTEAFF. Supplemented by reference TRBV30 and TRBJ1-1, the full variable domain reads SQTIHQWPATLVQPVGSPLSLECTVEGTSNPNLYWYRQAAGRGLQLLFYSVGIGQISSEVPQNLSASRPQDRQFILSSKKLLLSDSGFYLCAWSNKGYTEAFFGQGTRLTVV.

The CDR3 region is CASSLGTGNYGYTF. The CDR3 region has the DNA TGTGCCAGCAGTTTGGGCACAGGGAACTATGGCTACACCTTC. The chain uses TRBV28 and TRBJ1-2; D is perhaps TRBD1 (6 bases). There are 14 residues in the CDR3. Trimming left V 3 bases short and J 2 bases short, with 10 bases between. Germline V gives CDR1 MDHEN, CDR2 SYDVKM.

This clone was detected only a few times. The rearrangement uses TRBV7-3 and TRBJ2-1; possible D gene TRBD2, 5 bases. V lost 5 bases, J lost 7 bases, and 15 bases lay in between. The CDR3 spans 14 residues. Looked up from germline, CDR1 is SGHTA and CDR2 is FQGTGA. The CDR3 DNA reads TGTGCCAGCAGCCCTCAAGGTCGGGAAAATGAGCAGTTCTTC. Translated: CASSPQGRENEQFF.

This clone was seen only once. The chain couples TRBV13 to TRBJ2-3; D not certain. Per the germline V gene, CDR1 is PRHDT and CDR2 is FYEKMQ (reference sequence). This CDR3 comprises 13 residues. V lost 4 bases to trimming and J lost 2 bases, with 7 bases between them. This CDR3 reads CASSSDPTDTQYF. The CDR3 bases are TGTGCCAGCAGCTCCGACCCCACAGATACGCAGTATTTT.

The gene calls are TRBV9 and TRBJ1-2; 8 nucleotides line up with TRBD1. J gave up 8 bases and V 5 bases, and 8 bases lay outside the gene matches. The CDR3 is made up of 13 amino acids. Per the germline V gene, CDR1 is SGDLS and CDR2 is YYNGEE. The CDR3 here is CASSPGGSYGYTF. The CDR3 nucleotides are TGTGCCAGCAGTCCAGGGGGCTCCTACGGCTACACCTTC.

The chain couples TRBV30 to TRBJ1-1; D is uncertain. V was cut by 2 bases and J by 6 bases, with 10 bases left in between. CDR3 size: 12 residues. The V gene's germline CDR1 is GTSNPN and CDR2 SVGIG (reference sequence). The CDR3 loop is CAWSFYDAEAFF. CDR3 coding DNA: TGTGCCTGGAGTTTCTACGACGCTGAAGCTTTCTTT.

The V gene is TRBV18, the J gene TRBJ2-5; D remains ambiguous. The CDR3 is made up of 14 amino acids. Trimming took 5 bases from V and 4 from J, leaving 14 bases between them. Per germline, CDR1 KGHSH and CDR2 LQKENI. The CDR3 DNA reads TGTGCCAGCTCAGTCACAGCCGAAGGAGAGACCCAGTACTTC. Amino acids: CASSVTAEGETQYF.

The chain links TRBV4-2 to TRBJ2-1, with D uncertain. V lost 6 bases, J lost 8 bases, and 8 bases lay in between. Germline V CDR1 and CDR2: LGHNA, YNFKEQ. There are 11 residues in the CDR3. The CDR3 sequence is CASRGGDEQFF. DNA for the CDR3: TGTGCCAGCAGGGGTGGGGATGAGCAGTTCTTC.

This clone has only one observation. Since a far larger clone is one base different, this is likely a read error. Because it lacks the conserved phenylalanine or tryptophan at the end, this CDR3 is likely a read error. The chain joins TRBV13 to TRBJ2-7; 7 bases line up with TRBD2. The CDR3 is made up of 15 amino acids. Germline lookup yields CDR1 PRHDT and CDR2 FYEKMQ (reference sequence). J was trimmed by 0 bases and V by 7 bases; bases with no gene match: 9. CDR3 region: CASTPSGIRSYEQYL. CDR3 in DNA: TGTGCCAGCACCCCAAGCGGGATACGCTCCTACGAGCAGTACCTC.

The chain combines TRBV11-2 with TRBJ2-7, with 11 nucleotides matching TRBD2. Germline V gives CDR1 SGHAT, CDR2 FQNNGV. Trimming took 5 bases from V and 4 from J; bases not matched to a gene: 10. The CDR3 consists of 16 residues. The CDR3 is CASSDPPGTSGYEQYF. The CDR3 nucleotides read TGTGCCAGCAGCGACCCCCCCGGGACTAGCGGTTACGAGCAGTACTTC.

The chain employs TRBV9 and TRBJ2-4, with D perhaps matching TRBD1 (6 bases). V was cut by 0 bases and J by 0 bases, with 10 bases left in between. CDR3 size: 16 residues. CDR1 SGDLS and CDR2 YYNGEE come from the germline V gene. CDR3 sequence: CASSVETGIAKNIQYF. DNA for the CDR3: TGTGCCAGCAGCGTAGAAACAGGGATAGCCAAAAACATTCAGTACTTC.

This sequence joins TRBV11-2 and TRBJ2-1, with 8 bases identical to TRBD1. This CDR3 contains 14 residues. Germline values: CDR1 SGHAT, CDR2 FQNNGV. The V gene end was trimmed by 2 bases and the J gene end by 9 bases; junction bases not matched to a gene: 6. The CDR3 nucleotides read TGTGCCAGCAGCTTATTTCAGGGGGCCTCTGAGCAGTTCTTC. This codes for CASSLFQGASEQFF.

This chain joins TRBV6-5 and TRBJ2-5, with TRBD1 matching 9 bases. Germline-derived CDR1 and CDR2 are MNHEY and SVGAGI. V dropped 3 bases and J dropped 4; count of bases not matched to a gene: 3. The CDR3 consists of 14 residues. The CDR3 sequence is CASSYDRGGETQYF. The DNA of the CDR3 is TGTGCCAGCAGTTATGACAGGGGGGGAGAGACCCAGTACTTC.

This clone was detected a few times. The rearrangement links TRBV27 to TRBJ1-5; a possible D gene is TRBD1 (6 bases). The V end lost 2 bases, the J end lost 6 bases, and 11 bases lay between the germline ends. The CDR3 contains 14 residues. CDR1 is MNHEY, CDR2 SMNVEV, per germline (reference sequence). The CDR3 sequence is CASSLRAGAQPQHF. In DNA, the CDR3 is TGTGCCAGCAGTTTACGGGCAGGGGCTCAGCCCCAGCATTTT.

The V call is TRBV6-6, the J call TRBJ1-2; D is unclear. Trimming left V 5 bases short and J 7 bases short, with 20 bases between. The CDR3 has 15 amino acids. Germline values: CDR1 MNHNY, CDR2 SVGAGI (reference sequence). CDR3 nucleotides: TGTGCCAGCAGTCCCATATTTGTAGGCTTGTTTGGCTACACCTTC. Its protein product is CASSPIFVGLFGYTF.

This clone was seen only a few times. For the CDR3, the DNA is TGTGCCAGCAGCTTACGGGGGCCCACTGAAGCTTTCTTT. The encoded protein is CASSLRGPTEAFF. The V and J genes are TRBV7-8 and TRBJ1-1, with D perhaps matching TRBD1 (6 bases). V was trimmed by 2 bases and J by 4 bases, leaving 8 bases between them. CDR1 is SGHVS and CDR2 is FQNEAQ in the germline V gene. This CDR3 has 13 amino acids.

This clone has only a few counts. CDR3 region: CASSLRQVDYGYTF. The CDR3 DNA follows: TGTGCCAGCAGCCTTCGACAGGTAGACTATGGCTACACCTTC. The rearrangement joins TRBV5-4 to TRBJ1-2; maybe TRBD1 (6 bases). Germline V CDR1 and CDR2: SGHNT, YYREEE (reference sequence). Trimming shortened V by 4 bases and J by 3 bases, and 13 bases separated the two germline ends. The CDR3 has 14 residues. Full variable domain (rest looked up from reference TRBV5-4 and TRBJ1-2): ETGVTQSPTHLIKTRGQQVTLRCSSQSGHNTVSWYQQALGQGPQFIFQYYREEENGRGNFPPRFSGLQFPNYSSELNVNALELDDSALYLCASSLRQVDYGYTFGSGTRLTVV.

This clone was found a few times. The V and J genes are TRBV4-1 and TRBJ1-1; no firm D call. The CDR3 consists of 13 residues. CDR1 and CDR2 from the germline V gene are MGHRA and YSYEKL. V lost 5 bases to trimming and J lost 1 base, with 8 bases between them. DNA of the CDR3: TGCGCCAGCAGCTACCTGGGGAACACTGAAGCTTTCTTT. Amino acid sequence: CASSYLGNTEAFF.

The rearrangement joins TRBV5-5 to TRBJ2-2, with D possibly matching TRBD2 (5 bases). This CDR3 contains 16 residues. The V gene's germline CDR1 is SGHKS and CDR2 YYEKEE (reference sequence). V lost 3 bases, J lost 0 bases, and 12 bases lay in between. In DNA form, the CDR3 reads TGTGCCAGCAGCTGGGAGCAGGCTTCGAACACCGGGGAGCTGTTTTTT. The encoded protein is CASSWEQASNTGELFF.

By sample fraction, this clone is medium-sized. The chain has TRBV30 and TRBJ2-2, with no clear D. The CDR3 sequence is 12 residues long. Deletions cut 2 bases from V and 5 bases from J, with 6 bases between. In germline, CDR1 is GTSNPN, CDR2 SVGIG (reference sequence). The CDR3 nucleotides are TGTGCCTGGAGTTCAAATACCGGGGAGCTGTTTTTT. Its translation: CAWSSNTGELFF.

The V gene is TRBV7-9, the J gene TRBJ1-3; no definite D call. The CDR3 is 15 residues long. Between the trimmed V and J ends, which lost 0 bases and 0 bases, there was a span of 6 bases. CDR1 SEHNR and CDR2 FQNEAQ come from the germline V gene (reference sequence). The CDR3 region is CASSLAPSSGNTIYF. The CDR3 nucleotides are TGTGCCAGCAGCTTAGCGCCGAGCTCTGGAAACACCATATATTTT.